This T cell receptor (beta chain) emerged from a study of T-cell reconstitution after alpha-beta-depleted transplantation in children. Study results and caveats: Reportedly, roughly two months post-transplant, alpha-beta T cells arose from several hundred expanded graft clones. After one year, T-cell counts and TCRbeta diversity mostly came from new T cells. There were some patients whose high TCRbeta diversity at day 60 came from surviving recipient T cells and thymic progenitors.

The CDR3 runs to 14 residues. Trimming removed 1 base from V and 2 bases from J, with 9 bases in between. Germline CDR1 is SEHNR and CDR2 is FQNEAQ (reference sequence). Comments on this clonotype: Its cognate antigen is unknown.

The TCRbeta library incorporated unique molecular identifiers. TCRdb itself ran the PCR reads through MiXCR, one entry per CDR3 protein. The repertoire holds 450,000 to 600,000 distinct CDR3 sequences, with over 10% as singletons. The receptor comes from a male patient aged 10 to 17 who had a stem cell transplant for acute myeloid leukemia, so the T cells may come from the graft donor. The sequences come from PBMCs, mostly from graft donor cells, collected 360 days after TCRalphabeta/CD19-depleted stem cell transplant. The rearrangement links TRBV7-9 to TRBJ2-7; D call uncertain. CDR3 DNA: TGTGCCAGCAGCTTAGACAGAAACCCCTACGAGCAGTACTTC. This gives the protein CASSLDRNPYEQYF. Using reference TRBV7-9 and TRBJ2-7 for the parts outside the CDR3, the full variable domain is DTGVSQNPRHKITKRGQNVTFRCDPISEHNRLYWYRQTLGQGPEFLTYFQNEAQLEKSRLLSDRFSAERPKGSFSTLEIQRTEQGDSAMYLCASSLDRNPYEQYFGPGTRLTVT.